The 15 T cell receptor beta chains listed next were all sequenced from one sample in a study of CD8 T cells in ankylosing spondylitis. MiXCR was run by TCRdb on the 5' RACE reads, yielding one entry per CDR3 protein. The profile shows 200,000 to 300,000 distinct CDR3 sequences, under 30% of them singletons. Specimen: blood, either unsorted or a sorted T cell fraction (not recorded which). These receptors were obtained from a male donor with ankylosing spondylitis or in good health (not recorded which).

CDR3 protein: CASSLGRQGETQYF. DNA of the CDR3: TGTGCCAGCAGCTTAGGGAGACAGGGGGAGACCCAGTACTTC. The rearrangement joins TRBV11-2 to TRBJ2-5; 8 bases are shared with TRBD1. CDR1 and CDR2 from the germline V gene are SGHAT and FQNNGV. The CDR3 is 14 residues long. Trimming cost V 1 base and J 5 bases; bases outside gene matches: 3.

V usage is TRBV29-1 and J usage is TRBJ2-5, with D hard to call. CDR3 size: 13 residues. Germline V gene sequence: CDR1 SQVTM, CDR2 ANQGSEA. V shed 4 bases and J shed 2 bases, with 11 bases lying between them. The CDR3 DNA is TGCAGCGTTGCCGGCAGGACGCAAGAGACCCAGTACTTC. This codes for CSVAGRTQETQYF.

The genes are TRBV19 and TRBJ2-3; no firm D call. V was cut by 1 base and J by 5 bases, with 10 bases left in between. The CDR3 loop spans 14 amino acids. Germline CDR1 LNHDA, CDR2 SQIVND (reference sequence). The CDR3 sequence is CASSIAGLGDTQYF. The CDR3 region has the DNA TGTGCCAGTAGTATAGCGGGCTTGGGAGATACGCAGTATTTT.

This clonotype was seen at least ten times. The rearrangement uses TRBV6-5 and TRBJ1-1; 8 bases fit TRBD1. The CDR3 is 12 residues long. The germline gives CDR1 MNHEY, CDR2 SVGAGI. The V gene end was trimmed by 5 bases and the J gene end by 7 bases; junction bases not matched to a gene: 3. The CDR3 DNA reads TGTGCCAGCAGTCGGACAGGGTTTGAAGCTTTCTTT. Translation: CASSRTGFEAFF.

A word on this clonotype: Germline and junction disagree at one end, which may indicate a read error. The chain couples TRBV7-7 to TRBJ2-1; TRBD2 agrees at 10 bases. Looked up from germline, CDR1 is SSHAT and CDR2 is FNYEAQ (reference sequence). This CDR3 spans 15 amino acids. The CDR3 DNA sequence: TGTGCTAGCAGCCCGCGGCTAGCGGGGGCAGACGAGCAGTTCTTC. Its protein is CASSPRLAGADEQFF.

This clonotype was picked up a small number of times. CDR3 in DNA: TGTGCCAGCCGCGGGTACACTGAAGCTTTCTTT. Residues: CASRGYTEAFF. The chain joins TRBV12-3 or TRBV12-4 to TRBJ1-1; no firm D call. Trimming shortened V by 8 bases and J by 3 bases, and 7 bases separated the two germline ends. This CDR3 is built from 11 residues.

This clonotype was recorded many times. The rearrangement joins TRBV12-3 or TRBV12-4 to TRBJ1-3; D ambiguous. Trimming took off 1 base at V and 1 base at J, with 5 bases between the two ends. The CDR3 length is 14 residues. CDR3 DNA sequence: TGTGCCAGCAGTTTAGTTCAGTCTGGAAACACCATATATTTT. Protein sequence: CASSLVQSGNTIYF.

The CDR3 DNA reads as TGTGCCAGCAGTTCCCCCGGCACTGAAGCTTTCTTT. Translated: CASSSPGTEAFF. The chain employs TRBV28 and TRBJ1-1; no clear D. Germline CDR1 is MDHEN and CDR2 is SYDVKM. This CDR3 has 12 amino acids. Trimming removed 4 bases at V and 4 bases at J, with 7 bases between.

This sequence joins TRBV5-1 and TRBJ2-5; the match to TRBD1 covers 10 bases. The length of the CDR3 is 15 residues. V was pared by 4 bases and J by 4 bases, with 7 bases of the junction left unmatched. Germline-derived CDR1 and CDR2 are SGHRS and YFSETQ. The CDR3 DNA reads TGCGCCAGCAGCGGAGGGACAGGGGAGGGAGAGACCCAGTACTTC. It is translated as CASSGGTGEGETQYF.

This clonotype was counted between two and nine times. The chain combines TRBV12-3 or TRBV12-4 with TRBJ2-2; D is ambiguous. The CDR3 is made up of 12 amino acids. V was trimmed by 4 bases and J by 4 bases, leaving 4 bases between them. The CDR3 loop reads CASSSPTGELFF. The CDR3 region has the DNA TGTGCCAGCAGTTCCCCCACCGGGGAGCTGTTTTTT.

The chain joins TRBV11-3 to TRBJ2-5; weak D call: TRBD2 (5 bases). CDR1 SGHNT and CDR2 YENEEA come from the germline V gene. Trimming removed 6 bases from V and 1 base from J, with 9 bases in between. This CDR3 comprises 13 residues. The CDR3 protein is CASSTRGQETQYF. In DNA, the CDR3 is TGTGCCAGCAGTACTCGGGGCCAAGAGACCCAGTACTTC.

This clonotype was found a few times. The chain carries TRBV20-1 and TRBJ2-3; D perhaps matches TRBD1 (5 bases). Trimming took 1 base from V and 0 from J, leaving 8 bases between them. This CDR3 comprises 14 residues. CDR1 and CDR2 (germline): DFQATT, SNEGSKA (reference sequence). The CDR3 DNA follows: TGCAGTGCTAGAGTGGGGCTCAGCACAGATACGCAGTATTTT. Translation gives CSARVGLSTDTQYF.

This sequence joins TRBV20-1 and TRBJ2-1, with D unclear. Trimming cost V 7 bases and J 0 bases, with 13 bases left between them. Per the germline V gene, CDR1 is DFQATT and CDR2 is SNEGSKA (reference sequence). The CDR3 consists of 14 residues. CDR3 protein: CSVDILSSYNEQFF. The CDR3 nucleotides are TGCAGTGTCGACATCCTAAGCTCCTACAATGAGCAGTTCTTC.

This clonotype has a handful of counts. The gene calls are TRBV5-6 and TRBJ1-6; 9 bases are shared with TRBD1. Germline assignment: CDR1 SGHDT and CDR2 YYEEEE. This CDR3 has 13 residues. After removal of 3 bases from V and 8 bases from J, the junction contained 0 bases not matched to a gene. CDR3 DNA: TGTGCCAGCAGCTGGGACAGGGATTCACCCCTCCACTTT. Residues: CASSWDRDSPLHF.

The CDR3 sequence: CASSSGANEQYF. DNA for the CDR3: TGTGCCAGCAGTTCGGGGGCCAACGAGCAGTACTTC. The rearrangement uses TRBV28 and TRBJ2-7, with D perhaps given as TRBD1 or TRBD2 (6 bases each). Per the germline V gene, CDR1 is MDHEN and CDR2 is SYDVKM. The CDR3 runs to 12 residues. The germline V and J ends were trimmed by 4 bases and 5 bases, with 9 bases remaining between them.